A selection of T cell receptor beta chains follows, all from one sample in a study of PD-1 blockade in classical Hodgkin lymphoma. The assay was immunoSEQ multiplex PCR, and TCRdb's table has in-frame clones only and misses some. The table has around 65,000 clones, 70% to 90% seen once. Here the sequenced sample was peripheral blood mononuclear cells (PBMCs), taken before the fourth cycle of nivolumab. These TCRs come from a human donor with classical Hodgkin lymphoma. Both conserved end residues are trimmed from each CDR3. Size values are once, few and many counts, or a class for expanded clones, and some rows have none.

cdr3_length | clone_size | v_call | cdr3_aa
9 | once | TRBV5-1 | ASSSDRAQY
14 | few | TRBV6-6 | ASTTGGQWGDTEAF
14 | NA | TRBV4-1 | ASSQAGGAWTGELF
10 | NA | TRBV13 | ASSIRGQPQH
12 | once | TRBV4-2 | ASSQVISGETQY
13 | NA | TRBV5-1 | ASSSTGTPQETQY
15 | NA | TRBV5-6 | ASSFSWVTSGNYGYT
14 | NA | TRBV25-1 | ASSEMGQLSNYGYT
11 | once | TRBV14 | ASSTRWGNGYT
13 | NA | TRBV5-1 | ASSPGASTNEKLF
11 | NA | TRBV28 | ASKQGGRQPQH
13 | NA | TRBV7-9 | ASSLATGTNEKLF
14 | NA | TRBV4-2 | ASSQEGTGGLGGYT
13 | NA | TRBV5-1 | ASSVVGGAGDTQY
14 | NA | TRBV5-1 | ASSSRDLSNTGELF
13 | NA | TRBV5-1 | ASSLSGGIQETQY
11 | NA | TRBV7-8 | ASSSPRYEKAF
12 | NA | TRBV5-1 | ASSLEPGGETQY
12 | NA | TRBV5-4 | ASSRDRPFYEQY
13 | NA | TRBV5-4 | ASSLFGARNQPQH
13 | NA | TRBV6-5 | ASSPPGTGGHGYT
16 | NA | TRBV5-8 | ASSLMVGRTEVFYGYT